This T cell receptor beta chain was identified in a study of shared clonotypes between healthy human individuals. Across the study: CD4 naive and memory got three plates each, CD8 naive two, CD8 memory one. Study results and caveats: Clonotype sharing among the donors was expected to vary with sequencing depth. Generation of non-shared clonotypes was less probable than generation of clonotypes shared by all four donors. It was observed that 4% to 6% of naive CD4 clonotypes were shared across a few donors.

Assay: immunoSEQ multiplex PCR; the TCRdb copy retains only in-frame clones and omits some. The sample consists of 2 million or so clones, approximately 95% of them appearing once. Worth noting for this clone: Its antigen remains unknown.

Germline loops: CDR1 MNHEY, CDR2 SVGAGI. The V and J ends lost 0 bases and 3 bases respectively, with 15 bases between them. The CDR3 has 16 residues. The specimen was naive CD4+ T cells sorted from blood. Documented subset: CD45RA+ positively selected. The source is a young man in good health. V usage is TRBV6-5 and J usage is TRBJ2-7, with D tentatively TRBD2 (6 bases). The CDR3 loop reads CASSYSVVGGSYEQYF. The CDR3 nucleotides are TGTGCCAGCAGTTACTCGGTAGTGGGAGGTAGCTACGAGCAGTACTTC.